The 15 T cell receptor beta chains given below trace back to one sample, sequenced in a study of T cells in Graves' hyperthyroidism and ophthalmopathy. RNA transcripts yielded amplified TCR beta CDR3 regions. HTBI primers were used for first-round RT-PCR of the TCR CDR3. TCRdb called the multiplex PCR reads again in MiXCR, with one record for every CDR3 protein. The sample shows around 720,000 distinct CDR3 sequences, roughly a third of them seen only once. Sequencing was done on a sample of blood. These receptors originate from a middle-aged woman with Graves' hyperthyroidism.

This clonotype was observed at least ten times. The chain joins TRBV7-2 to TRBJ1-1, with D possibly matching TRBD1 (5 bases). The length of the CDR3 is 12 residues. The germline CDR1 and CDR2 sequences are SGHTA and FQGNSA. The V and J ends lost 5 bases and 8 bases respectively, with 12 bases between them. This chain's CDR3 is CASSRDRVEAFF. For the CDR3, the DNA is TGTGCCAGCAGCCGAGACAGAGTCGAAGCTTTCTTT.

In the case of this clonotype: One base away lies a much larger clone, so this may be a sequencing read error. The CDR3: CASSTSSGNAIYF. In DNA form, the CDR3 reads TGTGCCAGCAGCACGAGCTCTGGAAACGCCATATATTTT. V and J are TRBV7-2 and TRBJ1-3; D unresolved. The CDR3 spans 13 residues. Looked up from germline, CDR1 is SGHTA and CDR2 is FQGNSA. The variable domain in full, with the rest retrieved from reference TRBV7-2 and TRBJ1-3, is GAGVSQSPSNKVTEKGKDVELRCDPISGHTALYWYRQSLGQGLEFLIYFQGNSAPDKSGLPSDRFSAERTGGSVSTLTIQRTQQEDSAVYLCASSTSSGNAIYFGEGSWLTVV.

A few counts support this clonotype. The chain carries TRBV24-1 and TRBJ1-6; TRBD1 is a possible D gene (5 bases). Per germline, CDR1 KGHDR and CDR2 SFDVKD. Trimming pared 6 bases from V and 9 bases from J, leaving 11 bases between. The CDR3 loop spans 13 amino acids. This CDR3 is CATSPGRSSPLHF. CDR3 DNA sequence: TGTGCCACCAGTCCAGGGAGGAGTTCACCCCTCCACTTT.

The J gene is TRBJ1-1, the V gene TRBV6-1; the match to TRBD1 covers 8 bases. The CDR3 loop spans 15 amino acids. The V segment lost 4 bases and the J segment 6 bases; nucleotides outside the gene matches: 10. Germline assignment: CDR1 MNHNS and CDR2 SASEGT. CDR3 nucleotides: TGTGCCAGCAGTGCCCTTGACAGGGGCAACGCTGAAGCTTTCTTT. Translated: CASSALDRGNAEAFF.

The rearrangement uses TRBV7-2 and TRBJ2-7, with D possibly matching TRBD1 (5 bases). This CDR3 is built from 17 residues. Trimming removed 5 bases at V and 3 bases at J, with 23 bases between. Germline values: CDR1 SGHTA, CDR2 FQGNSA. In DNA form, the CDR3 reads TGTGCCAGCAGCCCACCAATATTTGACAGTTCCCACTACGAGCAGTACTTC. Residues: CASSPPIFDSSHYEQYF.

This clonotype was recorded at least ten times. CDR3 amino acids: CASSQFTSGANVLTF. The CDR3 DNA sequence: TGTGCCAGTAGTCAGTTTACCTCTGGGGCCAACGTCCTGACTTTC. The chain recombines TRBV19 with TRBJ2-6; no clear D. Germline V gives CDR1 LNHDA, CDR2 SQIVND (reference sequence). V shed 5 bases and J shed 0 bases, with 8 bases lying between them. The CDR3 covers 15 residues.

The CDR3 nucleotides are TGTGCCATCGGGGACAGCGCATATGAAGCTTTCTTT. This sequence encodes CAIGDSAYEAFF. V is TRBV10-3 and J is TRBJ1-1, with 7 bases aligning to TRBD1. Germline V CDR1 and CDR2: ENHRY, SYGVKD. The V gene end was trimmed by 8 bases and the J gene end by 7 bases; junction bases not matched to a gene: 7. CDR3 length: 12 amino acids.

This clonotype was counted many times. The chain couples TRBV15 to TRBJ1-5; D may be TRBD1 (5 bases). This CDR3 has 17 residues. Germline lookup yields CDR1 LNHNV and CDR2 YYDKDF (reference sequence). Trimming cost V 0 bases and J 8 bases, with 20 bases left between them. CDR3 sequence: CATSRDRGLQPREPQHF. CDR3 DNA sequence: TGTGCCACCAGCAGAGACCGGGGGTTACAGCCCCGGGAGCCCCAGCATTTT.

This clonotype was counted many times. V usage is TRBV10-1 and J usage is TRBJ2-6; possibly TRBD1 for D (5 bases). Germline loops: CDR1 WNHNN, CDR2 SYGVQD (reference sequence). Trimming removed 8 bases at V and 1 base at J, with 9 bases between. The CDR3 covers 14 residues. CDR3 sequence reads: CASPHRSGANVLTF. The CDR3, as DNA: TGCGCCAGCCCTCACAGGTCTGGGGCCAACGTCCTGACTTTC.

This clonotype was counted a few times. The rearrangement links TRBV4-1 to TRBJ2-5; D unresolved. The germline V gene has CDR1 MGHRA and CDR2 YSYEKL. This CDR3 spans 15 amino acids. Trimming cost V 3 bases and J 0 bases, with 11 bases left between them. CDR3 sequence (DNA): TGCGCCAGCAGCCAGTTGGACGCAAACCAAGAGACCCAGTACTTC. Amino acid sequence: CASSQLDANQETQYF.

The CDR3 reads CASSQEWREVKETQYF. The CDR3 region has the DNA TGCGCCAGCAGCCAAGAATGGCGGGAGGTAAAAGAGACCCAGTACTTC. V gene TRBV4-3 combines with J gene TRBJ2-5; 8 positions agree with TRBD2. Germline V lookup: CDR1 LGHNA, CDR2 YSLEER. This CDR3 is 16 amino acids long. V lost 0 bases and J lost 3; bases outside the gene matches: 6.

At least ten counts were recorded for this clonotype. This sequence joins TRBV12-3 or TRBV12-4 and TRBJ1-2; possibly TRBD1 for D (5 bases). With 6 bases removed from V and 6 bases from J, the gap between germline ends came to 14 bases. This CDR3 is built from 13 residues. This CDR3 is CASRRDSTDGYTF. CDR3 DNA: TGTGCCAGCAGACGGGACTCAACGGATGGCTACACCTTC.

A few counts support this clonotype. The chain couples TRBV10-3 to TRBJ1-1; D perhaps matches TRBD1 (6 bases). Germline V CDR1 and CDR2: ENHRY, SYGVKD. The CDR3 runs 14 residues. Trimming shortened V by 4 bases and J by 3 bases, and 12 bases separated the two germline ends. The CDR3 DNA is TGTGCCATCAGTGCCACGGGGGCTGACACTGAAGCTTTCTTT. It is translated as CAISATGADTEAFF.

This clonotype was detected many times. The CDR3 DNA reads TGTGCCAGCAGCCCCTTCCCAAGAGAGACCCAGTACTTC. Residues: CASSPFPRETQYF. The chain carries TRBV7-6 and TRBJ2-5; D is ambiguous. The CDR3 length is 13 residues. CDR1 SGHVS and CDR2 FNYEAQ come from the germline V gene. The V end was cut by 5 bases, the J end by 4 bases, with 11 bases between.

This sequence joins TRBV15 and TRBJ1-2, with 7 bases fitting TRBD1. The germline V gene encodes CDR1 LNHNV and CDR2 YYDKDF (reference sequence). The CDR3 is made up of 15 amino acids. The V segment lost 0 bases and the J segment 7 bases; nucleotides outside the gene matches: 8. DNA for the CDR3: TGTGCCACCAGCAGAGACCTCGACAGGGCGACTGGCTACACCTTC. The encoded protein is CATSRDLDRATGYTF.